This TCR beta chain was retrieved from a study of blood T cell repertoires in COVID-19. The overall study: Acute and convalescent COVID-19 specimens originated in the United States, Italy and Spain. T cells, B-cell-depleted T cells, or PBMCs provided the cDNA or gDNA that served as material.

In the original workflow: Amplified reference gene primers provided the basis for estimating nucleated cell counts. Sequencing used immunoSEQ multiplex PCR; TCRdb keeps in-frame clones, though not all of them. The V and J calls and clone size come from that table; D and trimming were worked out from the DNA. Among about 220,000 clones listed, around 83% were seen once. This CDR3 has 16 residues. Germline values: CDR1 SGHDT, CDR2 YYEEEE. J lost 1 base, V lost 2 bases, and 4 bases had no gene match. This clone occurred once. Sequences were obtained from peripheral blood. The chain links TRBV5-6 to TRBJ2-1, with TRBD1 matching over 9 bases. The sequence came from a man aged 45-65 years who had recovered from COVID-19. For the CDR3, the DNA is TGTGCCAGCAGCTTACAGGGGGCGCAGTCCTACAATGAGCAGTTCTTC. This translates into CASSLQGAQSYNEQFF. The entire variable domain, with the rest obtained from reference TRBV5-6 and TRBJ2-1, is as follows: DAGVTQSPTHLIKTRGQQVTLRCSPKSGHDTVSWYQQALGQGPQFIFQYYEEEERQRGNFPDRFSGHQFPNYSSELNVNALLLGDSALYLCASSLQGAQSYNEQFFGPGTRLTVL.